This entry lists 22 T cell receptor beta chains sequenced from one sample in a study of blood T cells in healthy people across ages. The second PCR ran about 7 to 12 cycles with a sample-barcoded 5' primer and J-beta primers. Using its own MiXCR run on the 5' RACE reads, TCRdb lists one record per CDR3 protein. The table shows 1.5 million to 2 million distinct CDR3 sequences, with about two fifths occurring only once. Sequencing used blood. The origin of the receptors is a human donor in good health.

A few counts support this clonotype. This chain joins TRBV9 and TRBJ1-2; a possible D gene is TRBD1 (5 bases). V was cut by 0 bases and J by 3 bases, with 18 bases left in between. Germline loops: CDR1 SGDLS, CDR2 YYNGEE. This CDR3 is built from 17 residues. CDR3 amino acids: CASSVGLGLDLDYGYTF. The CDR3 coding sequence is TGTGCCAGCAGCGTAGGGCTGGGACTAGACCTAGACTATGGCTACACCTTC.

Only a few counts were recorded for this clonotype. CDR3 DNA sequence: TGCAGTGCTAGGATAGGCGCCGACAATGAGCAGTTCTTC. It codes for CSARIGADNEQFF. The chain couples TRBV20-1 to TRBJ2-1; D gene ambiguous. This CDR3 spans 13 amino acids. Deletions cut 3 bases from V and 5 bases from J, with 11 bases between. The germline V gene has CDR1 DFQATT and CDR2 SNEGSKA (reference sequence).

This clonotype was observed a handful of times. The gene calls are TRBV21-1 and TRBJ2-7; the D call of TRBD1 is as the table states it, not checked on the DNA. TRBV21-1 is shown as a pseudogene. This CDR3 region has 18 residues. DNA for the CDR3: TGTGCCAGCAGCAACCGGACAGGGTTAATCCCTTTAACCTACGAGCAGTACTTC. Its protein product is CASSNRTGLIPLTYEQYF.

This chain links TRBV3-1 with TRBJ2-1; possible D gene TRBD2, 6 bases. Germline V gives CDR1 LGHDT, CDR2 YNNKEL (reference sequence). The CDR3 is 15 amino acids. Trimming left V 2 bases short and J 7 bases short, with 15 bases between. The CDR3 DNA follows: TGTGCCAGCAGCCAATTCAAAGGGGCGGGGAATGAGCAGTTCTTC. Protein: CASSQFKGAGNEQFF.

The chain joins TRBV20-1 to TRBJ1-1; D not resolved. CDR3 length equals 14 residues. The germline gives CDR1 DFQATT, CDR2 SNEGSKA (reference sequence). Trimming took off 6 bases at V and 2 bases at J, with 16 bases between the two ends. CDR3 loop: CSASRRAPNTEAFF. The CDR3 nucleotides read TGCAGTGCCTCTCGGCGCGCCCCCAACACTGAAGCTTTCTTT.

This clonotype has just a few counts. The J gene is TRBJ1-5, the V gene TRBV28; D gene unclear. The CDR3 spans 11 residues. Germline V gene lookup returns CDR1 MDHEN and CDR2 SYDVKM. V was trimmed by 6 bases and J by 6 bases, leaving 6 bases between them. The CDR3 loop is CASSWGQPQHF. The CDR3 DNA follows: TGTGCCAGCAGCTGGGGTCAGCCCCAGCATTTT.

This chain uses TRBV6-5 with TRBJ1-4; no clear D. CDR3 length: 14 amino acids. Germline V CDR1 and CDR2: MNHEY, SVGAGI. Trimming cost V 4 bases and J 2 bases, with 8 bases left between them. The CDR3 sequence: CASSFRWTNEKLFF. The DNA of the CDR3 is TGTGCCAGCAGTTTCAGGTGGACTAATGAAAAACTGTTTTTT.

This clonotype has ten or more counts. The CDR3 protein is CASSNGQGGTDTQYF. CDR3 coding DNA: TGTGCCAGCAGCAACGGACAGGGAGGGACAGATACGCAGTATTTT. V is TRBV6-4 and J is TRBJ2-3, with D possibly matching TRBD1 (8 bases). This CDR3 has 15 residues. The V end was cut by 6 bases, the J end by 3 bases, with 16 bases between. CDR1 is MRHNA, CDR2 SNTAGT, per germline.

This clonotype was seen a few times. The rearrangement uses TRBV29-1 and TRBJ2-2; no definite D call. Trimming shortened V by 3 bases and J by 4 bases, and 9 bases separated the two germline ends. This CDR3 contains 13 residues. Germline lookup yields CDR1 SQVTM and CDR2 ANQGSEA. CDR3 DNA sequence: TGCAGCGTTGAGGCCAGCTCCACCGGGGAGCTGTTTTTT. Residues: CSVEASSTGELFF.

This clonotype was picked up a small number of times. The V call is TRBV20-1, the J call TRBJ1-4; D unresolved. V was trimmed by 0 bases and J by 0 bases, leaving 8 bases between them. Germline V gene lookup returns CDR1 DFQATT and CDR2 SNEGSKA (reference sequence). The CDR3 spans 15 residues. Here the CDR3 reads CSARDPRTTNEKLFF. As DNA, the CDR3 is TGCAGTGCTAGAGACCCCCGGACAACTAATGAAAAACTGTTTTTT.

This chain joins TRBV4-3 and TRBJ2-1; tentative D call: TRBD2 (5 bases). This CDR3 is 16 amino acids long. CDR1 and CDR2 (germline): LGHNA, YSLEER. V was clipped by 0 bases and J by 0 bases, with 9 bases between them. The CDR3 DNA sequence: TGCGCCAGCAGCCAAGATGGGCGGGCCTCCTACAATGAGCAGTTCTTC. It is translated as CASSQDGRASYNEQFF.

CDR3 sequence reads: CASRPGLAGSEQFF. The CDR3 bases are TGTGCCAGCAGACCGGGACTAGCGGGTAGTGAGCAGTTCTTC. This chain uses TRBV6-5 with TRBJ2-1, with 12 bases that match TRBD2. Germline loops: CDR1 MNHEY, CDR2 SVGAGI. With 6 bases clipped from V and 9 bases from J, the junction kept 6 bases outside the gene matches. The CDR3 is 14 residues long.

This clonotype was detected a few times. The chain employs TRBV3-1 and TRBJ2-7; D unclear. Germline lookup yields CDR1 LGHDT and CDR2 YNNKEL (reference sequence). V dropped 4 bases and J dropped 0 bases, with 7 bases sitting between them. The CDR3 extends over 13 amino acids. The CDR3 DNA reads as TGTGCCAGCAGCCTAAAGTACTCCTACGAGCAGTACTTC. As protein: CASSLKYSYEQYF.

J is TRBJ2-7 and V is TRBV20-1; D uncertain. This CDR3 comprises 14 residues. Germline-derived CDR1 and CDR2 are DFQATT and SNEGSKA (reference sequence). The germline V and J ends were trimmed by 3 bases and 7 bases, with 19 bases remaining between them. The CDR3 DNA follows: TGCAGTGCTAGCCAAGGTTCGGTTTGGAATGAGCAGTACTTC. Its translation is CSASQGSVWNEQYF.

V is TRBV28 and J is TRBJ2-1; 8 nucleotides line up with TRBD2. Germline lookup yields CDR1 MDHEN and CDR2 SYDVKM. This CDR3 is 12 amino acids long. V trimming: 8 bases; J trimming: 12 bases; junction bases outside the gene matches: 9. The CDR3 region is CASAGGQLWQFF. In nucleotides, the CDR3 is TGTGCCAGCGCGGGGGGCCAATTGTGGCAGTTCTTC. Based on the CDR3 plus reference TRBV28 and TRBJ2-1, the full variable domain is DVKVTQSSRYLVKRTGEKVFLECVQDMDHENMFWYRQDPGLGLRLIYFSYDVKMKEKGDIPEGYSVSREKKERFSLILESASTNQTSMYLCASAGGQLWQFFGPGTRLTVL.

There are a few counts of this clonotype. The rearrangement uses TRBV6-1 and TRBJ2-4; the D is unclear. The DNA matches TRBJ2-7 better at its end, which makes the J call doubtful. From germline, CDR1 is MNHNS and CDR2 SASEGT. CDR3 length equals 17 residues. The CDR3: CASSEKNQLGPFYEQYF. CDR3 sequence (DNA): TGTGCCAGCAGTGAAAAAAACCAGCTTGGGCCTTTCTACGAGCAGTACTTC.

A few counts support this clonotype. V usage is TRBV9 and J usage is TRBJ2-5; the match to TRBD1 covers 9 bases. Trimming removed 3 bases from V and 5 bases from J; junction bases left unmatched: 8. The length of the CDR3 is 15 residues. Germline V gene lookup returns CDR1 SGDLS and CDR2 YYNGEE. The CDR3, as DNA: TGTGCCAGCAGCGGGTTTGGGGACAGGGACGAGACCCAGTACTTC. As protein: CASSGFGDRDETQYF.

Concerning this clonotype: This may stem from a read error, because a much larger clone lies one nucleotide away. V gene TRBV29-1 combines with J gene TRBJ2-7; TRBD2 matches at 8 bases. The CDR3 loop spans 13 amino acids. J lost 1 base, V lost 4 bases, and 3 bases had no gene match. Per germline, CDR1 SQVTM and CDR2 ANQGSEA. CDR3 DNA: TGCAGCGTTGGGGCTAGCGGGTCCTACGAGCAGTACTTC. Translating gives CSVGASGSYEQYF.

In this sample, this clonotype turned up once. The rearrangement joins TRBV4-2 to TRBJ2-7, with D perhaps matching TRBD1 (6 bases). This CDR3 has 15 residues. Germline assignment: CDR1 LGHNA and CDR2 YNFKEQ. V gave up 5 bases and J gave up 2 bases, with 16 bases separating them. CDR3 coding DNA: TGTGCCAGCAGCGTCTCCGGGGCAGGGGCCTACGAGCAGTACTTC. As protein: CASSVSGAGAYEQYF.

This clonotype was seen more than once but under ten times. V usage is TRBV7-9 and J usage is TRBJ2-5, with D unresolved. V lost 7 bases and J 0 bases, leaving 18 bases between the germline ends. The length of the CDR3 is 16 residues. Germline values: CDR1 SEHNR, CDR2 FQNEAQ (reference sequence). CDR3 sequence reads: CASIDHSGLYQETQYF. CDR3 bases: TGTGCCAGCATCGACCACTCCGGGTTGTACCAAGAGACCCAGTACTTC. The full variable domain, completed using reference TRBV7-9 and TRBJ2-5, is DTGVSQNPRHKITKRGQNVTFRCDPISEHNRLYWYRQTLGQGPEFLTYFQNEAQLEKSRLLSDRFSAERPKGSFSTLEIQRTEQGDSAMYLCASIDHSGLYQETQYFGPGTRLLVL.

The DNA of the CDR3 is TGTGCCAGCAGCCAAGACCCCATCCAGTTCTCTGGGGCCAACGTCCTGACTTTC. Protein: CASSQDPIQFSGANVLTF. The chain uses TRBV3-1 and TRBJ2-6; D ambiguous. The CDR3 sequence is 18 residues long. From germline, CDR1 is LGHDT and CDR2 YNNKEL (reference sequence). V lost 0 bases and J lost 0, with 12 bases in between.

V gene TRBV5-1 combines with J gene TRBJ2-1, with D hard to call. The CDR3 loop spans 14 amino acids. CDR1 is SGHRS and CDR2 is YFSETQ in the germline V gene. V was clipped by 4 bases and J by 5 bases, with 13 bases between them. In DNA, the CDR3 is TGCGCCAGCAGCCTTCCTACGGCCAACAATGAGCAGTTCTTC. Encoded protein: CASSLPTANNEQFF.